The present T cell receptor (beta chain) was sequenced within a study of shared clonotypes between healthy human individuals. The material for each subset, its genomic DNA, was split evenly across several immunoSEQ plates. The method was immunoSEQ multiplex PCR; TCRdb's version includes in-frame clones alone and lacks a portion of them. The sample has 1,400,000 or so clones, about 98.5% seen once; the top ten hold around 0.33%. Sequencing input: naive CD4+ T cells sorted from blood. Sample subset: CD45RA+ positively selected. The clonotype comes from a man in his thirties or forties in good health.

The CDR3 DNA follows: TGTGCCAGCAGCTCGACCGGGACAGTTAGCGAAAAACTGTTTTTT. Encoded protein: CASSSTGTVSEKLFF. The V and J genes are TRBV7-8 and TRBJ1-4; 7 bases match TRBD1. The CDR3 extends over 15 amino acids. V trimming: 4 bases; J trimming: 8 bases; junction bases outside the gene matches: 10. Per the germline V gene, CDR1 is SGHVS and CDR2 is FQNEAQ.